This T cell receptor beta chain was captured by sequencing in a study of blood T cell repertoires in COVID-19 (dated by TCRdb to 2019 to 2021). Regarding the research as a whole: The collaborator samples originated in the United States, Italy and Spain and spanned the acute and convalescent phases of COVID-19. The samples were drawn from the first 160 participants of the ongoing ImmuneRACE study and from 1,254 subjects provided by 6 global collaborators. A freely available public database, intended as a resource for researchers studying the immune response to SARS-CoV-2, is where the repertoires were released. The sample metadata nearly always contained a de-identified subject ID, COVID-19 status, age in years and sex. Deeply sampled blood TCRbeta repertoires from subjects exposed to, actively infected with, or recovered from COVID-19 were included in the dataset. The material from the prospective study consisted of cDNA or gDNA derived from T cells, B-cell-depleted T cells, or PBMCs. HLA class I and class II types, where available, came from metadata supplied by the sample provider rather than from assay-based typing. Points the paper makes about the study in general: How much clinical and demographic metadata was included differed by source and by participant, and the metadata was provided uncurated.

TCRbeta CDR3 regions were amplified from genomic DNA by means of the immunoSEQ Assay, a bias-controlled multiplex PCR. Under the source paper's analysis protocol: Within the assay, amplification of reference gene primers was used to estimate how many nucleated cells each sample contained. Sequence reads were collapsed and filtered to measure the absolute abundance of every unique TCRbeta CDR3 rearrangement. For each sample, productive Simpson clonality was calculated by taking the square root of Simpson's diversity index across productive rearrangements. TCRdb obtained this table from immuneACCESS and retained in-frame rearrangements with V and J assigned. These tables miss some clones; where compared with another copy, unresolved V genes account for less than half of the shortfall, and the remainder is unexplained. The V and J calls and clone size were taken over from that table, and D and trimming were inferred from the DNA. In all, the sample holds around 130,000 clones, and around 85% of those were seen once. The top ten clones comprise 15% to 20% of the sample.

V is clipped by 11 bases and J by 1 base, and the sequence between their germline boundaries is 17 bases long. The CDR3 covers 14 residues, taking in both the cysteine and the phenylalanine. CDR3 DNA is the only sequence kept; it has 42 bases, read in frame from the first base. Sequences MDHEN (CDR1) and SYDVKM (CDR2) are obtained from the germline V gene. Collaborating institutions collected whole blood in K2EDTA tubes following their own protocols. For TCRbeta analysis, collaborator samples were shipped as frozen whole blood, as isolated PBMCs, or as DNA extracted from either sample type. Worth noting for this clone: No cognate antigen has been identified for it. No qualities accompany the bases; no much larger clone lies one base away.

The receptor was derived from a woman in her forties or fifties with acute or convalescent COVID-19. The rearranged chain carries TRBV28 and TRBJ1-1; TRBD1 is possibly the D segment (6 matching bases). The source material was peripheral blood. CDR3 sequence: CASFTGWKNTEAFF. The bases are TGTGCCTCATTTACAGGGTGGAAGAACACTGAAGCTTTCTTT.